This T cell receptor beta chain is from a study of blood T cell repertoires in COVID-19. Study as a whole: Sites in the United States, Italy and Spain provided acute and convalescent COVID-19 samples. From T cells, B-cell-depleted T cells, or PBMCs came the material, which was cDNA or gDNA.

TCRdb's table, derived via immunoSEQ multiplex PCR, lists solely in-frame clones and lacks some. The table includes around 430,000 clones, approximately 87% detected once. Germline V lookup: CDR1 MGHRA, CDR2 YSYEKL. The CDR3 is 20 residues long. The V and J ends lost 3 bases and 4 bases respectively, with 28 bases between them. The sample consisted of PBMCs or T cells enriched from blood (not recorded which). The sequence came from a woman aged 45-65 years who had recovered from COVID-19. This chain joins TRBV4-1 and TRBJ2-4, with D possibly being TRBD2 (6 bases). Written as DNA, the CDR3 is TGCGCCAGCAGCCAGGGGGGACGTGCGGACGCGGCGGCCGATAAAAACATTCAGTACTTC. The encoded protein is CASSQGGRADAAADKNIQYF.